The 10 T cell receptor beta chains listed next were all sequenced from one sample in a study of shared clonotypes between healthy human individuals. Method: immunoSEQ multiplex PCR; TCRdb's copy keeps in-frame clones and lacks some. The sample shows some 530,000 clones, around 85% of them seen only once. Specimen: PBMCs. Receptors originate from a woman in her thirties or forties in good health. Some clones in this sample may be carry-over from other donors' samples.

This clone was seen only once. The CDR3 loop is CASSFGNRDTEAFF. The CDR3 region has the DNA TGCGCCAGCAGCTTTGGGAACAGGGACACTGAAGCTTTCTTT. The chain joins TRBV5-1 to TRBJ1-1; D is perhaps TRBD1 (6 bases). CDR3 length equals 14 residues. Germline CDR1 reads SGHRS; CDR2 reads YFSETQ. The ends were cut back, 2 bases at V and 3 bases at J, with 11 bases in the middle.

Note on this clone: This likely came from a read error, as a far larger clone is one base away. J is TRBJ2-7 and V is TRBV9; 10 bases are shared with TRBD2. This CDR3 comprises 16 residues. CDR1 is SGDLS, CDR2 YYNGEE, per germline. For the CDR3, the DNA is TGTGCCAGCAGCGTAGGGCCTAGCGGGGGATCCTACGAGCAGCACTTC. This translates into CASSVGPSGGSYEQHF.

This chain joins TRBV7-2 and TRBJ2-7; 10 bases are a match to TRBD2. Germline V gene sequence: CDR1 SGHTA, CDR2 FQGNSA. The CDR3 covers 13 residues. V lost 5 bases and J lost 7; bases outside the gene matches: 5. CDR3 DNA: TGTGCCAGCAGCCCGGGACTAGCGCGAGAGCAGTACTTC. Translating it yields CASSPGLAREQYF. The whole variable domain, filled in from reference TRBV7-2 and TRBJ2-7, reads GAGVSQSPSNKVTEKGKDVELRCDPISGHTALYWYRQSLGQGLEFLIYFQGNSAPDKSGLPSDRFSAERTGGSVSTLTIQRTQQEDSAVYLCASSPGLAREQYFGPGTRLTVT.

This sequence joins TRBV7-9 and TRBJ2-2; D is perhaps TRBD1 (6 bases). Germline-derived CDR1 and CDR2 are SEHNR and FQNEAQ (reference sequence). V lost 5 bases and J 1 base, leaving 14 bases between the germline ends. The CDR3 covers 16 residues. CDR3 sequence reads: CASSHPRQENTGELFF. For the CDR3, the DNA is TGTGCCAGCAGCCATCCGAGACAGGAGAACACCGGGGAGCTGTTTTTT. Looking up the rest from reference TRBV7-9 and TRBJ2-2 gives the full variable domain: DTGVSQNPRHKITKRGQNVTFRCDPISEHNRLYWYRQTLGQGPEFLTYFQNEAQLEKSRLLSDRFSAERPKGSFSTLEIQRTEQGDSAMYLCASSHPRQENTGELFFGEGSRLTVL.

As to this clone: Since a far larger clone is one base different, this is likely a read error. In the same sample, other DNA sequences code for this CDR3. V usage is TRBV29-1 and J usage is TRBJ2-3; TRBD2 agrees at 9 bases. Per the germline V gene, CDR1 is SQVTM and CDR2 is ANQGSEA. Trimming at V came to 3 bases and at J to 1 base, leaving 8 bases not matched to a gene. The CDR3 runs to 16 residues. The chain's CDR3 is CSVEILGGGGTDTQYF. CDR3 DNA sequence: TGCAGCGTTGAGATCCTCGGCGGGGGGGGCACAGATACGCAGTATTTT.

In this sample, this clone turned up a few times. A far larger clone differs by one base, so this is likely a read error. This chain connects TRBV10-2 to TRBJ2-5, with TRBD2 identical over 7 bases. This CDR3 comprises 13 residues. Germline lookup yields CDR1 WSHSY and CDR2 SAAADI. J lost 8 bases, V lost 6 bases, and 9 bases had no gene match. CDR3 sequence: CASRRGKLDTQYF. CDR3 coding DNA: TGCGCCAGCAGGCGGGGGAAGCTTGATACCCAGTACTTC.

V is TRBV25-1 and J is TRBJ1-5; D possibly corresponds to TRBD1 (6 bases). This CDR3 region has 13 residues. V was shortened by 8 bases and J by 4 bases, with 12 bases between the two germline ends. Germline V gives CDR1 MGHDK, CDR2 SYGVNS. The CDR3 nucleotides read TGTGCCAGCTGCCACGGACAGAATCAGCCCCAGCATTTT. Its translation: CASCHGQNQPQHF.

The rearrangement uses TRBV2 and TRBJ2-7; weak D call: TRBD2 (5 bases). Germline V gene sequence: CDR1 SNHLY, CDR2 FYNNEI. CDR3 size: 14 residues. Trimming took 4 bases from V and 2 from J, leaving 12 bases between them. The CDR3 region is CASSGGSVPYEQYF. CDR3 bases: TGTGCCAGCAGTGGTGGTAGCGTTCCCTACGAGCAGTACTTC. The whole variable domain, filled in from reference TRBV2 and TRBJ2-7, reads EPEVTQTPSHQVTQMGQEVILRCVPISNHLYFYWYRQILGQKVEFLVSFYNNEISEKSEIFDDQFSVERPDGSNFTLKIRSTKLEDSAMYFCASSGGSVPYEQYFGPGTRLTVT.

About this clone itself: This likely stems from a read error, as it lies one base from a far larger clone. This chain joins TRBV7-8 and TRBJ2-7, with 11 nucleotides matching TRBD2. Germline CDR1 SGHVS, CDR2 FQNEAQ. Trimming cost V 4 bases and J 4 bases; bases outside gene matches: 6. This CDR3 has 15 residues. The CDR3 spells CASSYRRLAGYEQYF. The CDR3 bases are TGTGCCAGCAGCTACCGGAGACTAGCGGGATACGAGCAGTACTTC.

The rearrangement uses TRBV28 and TRBJ2-7; D unclear. The length of the CDR3 is 13 residues. Germline V gene sequence: CDR1 MDHEN, CDR2 SYDVKM. CDR3 loop: CATTEAGNYEQYF. CDR3 nucleotides: TGTGCTACAACAGAGGCAGGAAACTACGAGCAGTACTTC.